This T cell receptor beta chain was identified in a study of blood T cell repertoires in COVID-19. About the study: COVID-19 samples collected from the United States, Italy and Spain covered acute and convalescent phases. Sources were T cells, B-cell-depleted T cells, or PBMCs; the material itself was cDNA or gDNA.

The authors' processing: How many nucleated cells were present was estimated from reference gene primer amplification. Generated by immunoSEQ multiplex PCR, the TCRdb table keeps only in-frame clones and is missing some. V and J calls and clone size are those listed in that table; D and trimming were worked out from the DNA. The table lists 390,000 or so clones, around 90% of them singletons. The V end lost 4 bases, the J end lost 5 bases, and 14 bases lay between the germline ends. Per the germline V gene, CDR1 is MNHEY and CDR2 is SVGEGT. The CDR3 is 14 residues long. The chain is built from TRBV6-2 or TRBV6-3 and TRBJ2-5; D is possibly TRBD1 (6 bases). The TCR sequence derives from a man aged 18 to 29 with active or convalescent COVID-19. Sequenced input: peripheral blood. CDR3: CASSWVIRGETQYF. The CDR3 DNA sequence: TGTGCCAGCAGTTGGGTCATCAGGGGCGAGACCCAGTACTTC.